These 23 T cell receptor beta chains came from one sample sequenced in a study of identifying expanded T cells in peripheral blood. Profiling relied on immunoSEQ multiplex PCR, and the TCRdb table lists in-frame clones only, not all of them. This sample yields around 100,000 clones, of which 87% are seen a single time; 17% belongs to the top ten. Sequenced sample: blood. The origin of the receptors is a person between 18 and 69 years old in good health.

The V gene is TRBV28, the J gene TRBJ2-3, with a possible D match to TRBD2 (5 bases). The CDR3 length is 13 residues. Trimming cost V 7 bases and J 5 bases, with 13 bases left between them. CDR1 and CDR2 from the germline V gene are MDHEN and SYDVKM. DNA for the CDR3: TGTGCCAGCACCGAGAGGGCGGTAGATACGCAGTATTTT. Translation: CASTERAVDTQYF.

A single count supports this clone. This rearrangement joins TRBV9 to TRBJ2-1, with D perhaps matching TRBD1 (6 bases). With 0 bases removed from V and 2 bases from J, the gap between germline ends came to 9 bases. Germline lookup yields CDR1 SGDLS and CDR2 YYNGEE. The CDR3 length is 15 residues. The CDR3 nucleotides are TGTGCCAGCAGCGTAGTTCCAGGGGCCTACAATGAGCAGTTCTTC. Protein: CASSVVPGAYNEQFF. Complete variable domain (other parts from reference TRBV9 and TRBJ2-1): DSGVTQTPKHLITATGQRVTLRCSPRSGDLSVYWYQQSLDQGLQFLIQYYNGEERAKGNILERFSAQQFPDLHSELNLSSLELGDSALYFCASSVVPGAYNEQFFGPGTRLTVL.

In its sample, this clone was seen once. The V call is TRBV5-4, the J call TRBJ1-4; D not resolved. V was clipped by 0 bases and J by 5 bases, with 5 bases between them. Looked up from germline, CDR1 is SGHNT and CDR2 is YYREEE (reference sequence). CDR3 length equals 13 residues. In DNA form, the CDR3 reads TGTGCCAGCAGCTTGGACAGAAATGAAAAACTGTTTTTT. Its protein is CASSLDRNEKLFF. The full variable domain, in which reference TRBV5-4 and TRBJ1-4 provide the parts outside the CDR3, is ETGVTQSPTHLIKTRGQQVTLRCSSQSGHNTVSWYQQALGQGPQFIFQYYREEENGRGNFPPRFSGLQFPNYSSELNVNALELDDSALYLCASSLDRNEKLFFGSGTQLSVL.

The chain carries TRBV7-6 and TRBJ2-1; 11 positions agree with TRBD2. CDR3 length: 15 amino acids. V was pared by 1 base and J by 7 bases, with 3 bases of the junction left unmatched. Germline-derived CDR1 and CDR2 are SGHVS and FNYEAQ. CDR3 loop: CASSLGASGGNEQFF. In DNA, the CDR3 is TGTGCCAGCAGCTTAGGAGCTAGCGGGGGGAATGAGCAGTTCTTC.

The rearrangement joins TRBV5-6 to TRBJ1-1, with unresolved D. The CDR3 has 12 amino acids. The V end was cut by 4 bases, the J end by 4 bases, with 8 bases between. CDR1 SGHDT and CDR2 YYEEEE come from the germline V gene. Here the CDR3 reads CASSRLGTEAFF. DNA of the CDR3: TGTGCCAGCAGCAGGCTCGGCACTGAAGCTTTCTTT.

The V call is TRBV4-3, the J call TRBJ1-4; a weak D match, TRBD1 (6 bases). V lost 0 bases to trimming and J lost 8 bases, with 22 bases between them. Germline V gene lookup returns CDR1 LGHNA and CDR2 YSLEER. The CDR3 sequence is 18 residues long. DNA for the CDR3: TGCGCCAGCAGCCAAGATTCGGGGGCATTAAGCCGGGCGGAAAAACTGTTTTTT. Protein sequence: CASSQDSGALSRAEKLFF.

In this sample, this clone turned up once. The V and J genes are TRBV4-2 and TRBJ1-1; 10 bases line up with TRBD1. The CDR3 covers 14 residues. The ends lost 2 bases at V and 4 bases at J; junction bases unmatched: 1. Germline CDR1 and CDR2: LGHNA and YNFKEQ. The CDR3 sequence: CASSQWTGGTEAFF. The CDR3 DNA is TGTGCCAGCAGCCAATGGACAGGGGGCACTGAAGCTTTCTTT.

This clone appeared once. The V gene is TRBV10-2, the J gene TRBJ2-5, with TRBD2 matching over 8 bases. CDR3 length equals 15 residues. V dropped 8 bases and J dropped 1; count of bases not matched to a gene: 9. Germline CDR1 reads WSHSY; CDR2 reads SAAADI. Here the CDR3 reads CASGRGAPFQETQYF. The CDR3 region has the DNA TGCGCCAGCGGGCGGGGGGCACCCTTCCAAGAGACCCAGTACTTC.

The chain is built from TRBV29-1 and TRBJ2-1, with 10 bases aligning to TRBD1. CDR3 length: 14 residues. In germline, CDR1 is SQVTM, CDR2 ANQGSEA. Trimming at V came to 3 bases and at J to 7 bases, leaving 6 bases not matched to a gene. In DNA, the CDR3 is TGCAGCGTTGAGGGACAGGGGTCCCCAAATGAGCAGTTCTTC. As protein: CSVEGQGSPNEQFF.

The rearrangement joins TRBV18 to TRBJ1-3; maybe TRBD1 (6 bases). CDR1 and CDR2 from the germline V gene are KGHSH and LQKENI. CDR3 size: 14 residues. V lost 6 bases to trimming and J lost 3 bases, with 12 bases between them. The CDR3 loop reads CASSPGVSGNTIYF. The CDR3, as DNA: TGTGCCAGCTCTCCAGGGGTTAGTGGAAACACCATATATTTT.

V usage is TRBV28 and J usage is TRBJ1-2, with D maybe TRBD1 (5 bases). The germline V gene encodes CDR1 MDHEN and CDR2 SYDVKM. This CDR3 spans 14 amino acids. With 2 bases removed from V and 1 base from J, the gap between germline ends came to 8 bases. CDR3 DNA: TGTGCCAGCAGTTTAGGGGGGATTAACTATGGCTACACCTTC. Translated, it gives CASSLGGINYGYTF.

The chain is built from TRBV6-5 and TRBJ2-1; 7 bases agree with TRBD2. V shed 7 bases, J shed 6 bases, and the junction held 9 bases outside the gene matches. CDR1 and CDR2 (germline): MNHEY, SVGAGI. CDR3 size: 14 residues. The CDR3 here is CASIKPGGSNEQFF. Written as DNA, the CDR3 is TGTGCCAGCATCAAACCGGGGGGTTCCAATGAGCAGTTCTTC.

The chain combines TRBV6-1 with TRBJ1-5; 10 nucleotides match TRBD1. The CDR3 totals 13 residues. V lost 8 bases to trimming and J lost 7 bases; unmatched junction nucleotides: 5. The germline V gene has CDR1 MNHNS and CDR2 SASEGT. CDR3 bases: TGTGCCAGCCGAGGGACAGGGGTCCAGCCCCAGCATTTT. This codes for CASRGTGVQPQHF.

The rearrangement joins TRBV19 to TRBJ1-2; no clear D. The CDR3 consists of 12 residues. V was pared by 6 bases and J by 3 bases, with 8 bases between. From germline, CDR1 is LNHDA and CDR2 SQIVND (reference sequence). The CDR3 spells CASRLQDYGYTF. CDR3 in DNA: TGTGCCAGTAGGCTACAAGACTATGGCTACACCTTC.

J is TRBJ2-7 and V is TRBV14; no firm D call. With 1 base removed from V and 7 bases from J, the gap between germline ends came to 14 bases. Per the germline V gene, CDR1 is SGHDN and CDR2 is FVKESK. There are 14 residues in the CDR3. CDR3 in amino acids: CASSQVGRAWEQYF. DNA for the CDR3: TGTGCCAGCAGCCAAGTTGGAAGGGCATGGGAGCAGTACTTC.

This clone was counted a few times. The chain uses TRBV19 and TRBJ1-2; D is undetermined. Germline V gives CDR1 LNHDA, CDR2 SQIVND (reference sequence). Trimming removed 5 bases at V and 4 bases at J, with 17 bases between. The CDR3 sequence is 15 residues long. The CDR3 sequence: CASSPTVLGSYGYTF. The DNA for the CDR3 is TGTGCCAGTAGTCCCACGGTTTTGGGTTCCTATGGCTACACCTTC.

Only one count was recorded for this clone. The rearrangement joins TRBV6-5 to TRBJ2-3, with TRBD2 matching over 7 bases. This CDR3 has 15 amino acids. The ends lost 0 bases at V and 12 bases at J; junction bases unmatched: 12. Germline V gene data show CDR1 as MNHEY and CDR2 as SVGAGI. Here the CDR3 reads CASSYSAGVVVDQYF. CDR3 nucleotides: TGTGCCAGCAGTTACTCGGCGGGGGTGGTGGTGGATCAGTATTTT.

The chain uses TRBV18 and TRBJ1-2, with 9 positions matching TRBD1. Trimming cost V 6 bases and J 4 bases; bases outside gene matches: 3. The CDR3 loop spans 13 amino acids. Germline-derived CDR1 and CDR2 are KGHSH and LQKENI. DNA for the CDR3: TGTGCCAGCTCTCCGGACAGGGGCTATGGCTACACCTTC. This translates into CASSPDRGYGYTF.

The rearrangement links TRBV7-2 to TRBJ2-7; 8 bases match TRBD1. The germline gives CDR1 SGHTA, CDR2 FQGNSA. CDR3 size: 14 residues. The J segment lost 3 bases and the V segment lost 5 bases, leaving 6 bases of the junction unmatched. The CDR3 coding sequence is TGTGCCAGCAGCCGCAGTGGACAGGGCTACGAGCAGTACTTC. The encoded protein is CASSRSGQGYEQYF.

The V call is TRBV5-1, the J call TRBJ2-3; D is uncertain. V was trimmed by 3 bases and J by 1 base, leaving 18 bases between them. The CDR3 spans 17 residues. The germline gives CDR1 SGHRS, CDR2 YFSETQ. The CDR3 spells CASSWMSGIGRTDTQYF. The CDR3 region has the DNA TGCGCCAGCAGCTGGATGTCTGGGATCGGACGCACAGATACGCAGTATTTT.

By frequency in the sample, this clone is medium-sized. The chain recombines TRBV28 with TRBJ2-3, with 7 bases aligning to TRBD1. The CDR3 runs to 13 residues. Germline loops: CDR1 MDHEN, CDR2 SYDVKM. Trimming cost V 6 bases and J 4 bases; bases outside gene matches: 4. Here the CDR3 DNA reads TGTGCCAGCAGGCTCCAGGGGGCAGATACGCAGTATTTT. This gives the protein CASRLQGADTQYF.

V gene TRBV5-5 combines with J gene TRBJ2-4; 7 bases are a match to TRBD1. The junction had 8 bases not matched to a gene; V was cut back by 0 bases and J by 11 bases. The CDR3 runs 14 residues. Germline CDR1 and CDR2: SGHKS and YYEKEE (reference sequence). CDR3 region: CASSLADRVGFQYF. The CDR3, as DNA: TGTGCCAGCAGCTTGGCAGACAGGGTCGGTTTTCAGTACTTC.

The rearrangement joins TRBV7-2 to TRBJ1-3; unclear D gene. Between the trimmed V and J ends, which lost 5 bases and 4 bases, there was a span of 15 bases. The CDR3 is 15 amino acids. Germline CDR1 SGHTA, CDR2 FQGNSA. The CDR3 spells CASSPLGLTGNTIYF. The CDR3 DNA is TGTGCCAGCAGCCCCCTCGGCTTGACAGGAAACACCATATATTTT.